The entry that follows covers one T cell receptor beta chain sequence. The authors' processing: Reference gene primer amplification yielded estimated nucleated cell counts. Sequencing used immunoSEQ multiplex PCR; TCRdb keeps in-frame clones, though not all of them. V and J calls plus clone size are reproduced from that table; the DNA served to infer D and trimming. The sample has fewer than 200,000 clones; roughly 79% are singletons. The sample is drawn from a study of blood T cell repertoires in COVID-19. About the research overall: PBMCs, B-cell-depleted T cells, or T cells provided the cDNA or gDNA that made up the material.

Germline CDR1 SGHDN, CDR2 FVKESK. Trimming removed 3 bases at V and 1 base at J, with 18 bases between. The CDR3 is made up of 17 amino acids. Sequencing used peripheral blood. The sequence came from a woman aged 35 to 49 with COVID-19, enrolled during active disease. This chain uses TRBV14 with TRBJ2-5; TRBD1 is a possible D gene (7 bases). The DNA of the CDR3 is TGTGCCAGCAGCCACCGACGGAGGGGGCTTCCCCAAGAGACCCAGTACTTC. It yields the protein CASSHRRRGLPQETQYF.